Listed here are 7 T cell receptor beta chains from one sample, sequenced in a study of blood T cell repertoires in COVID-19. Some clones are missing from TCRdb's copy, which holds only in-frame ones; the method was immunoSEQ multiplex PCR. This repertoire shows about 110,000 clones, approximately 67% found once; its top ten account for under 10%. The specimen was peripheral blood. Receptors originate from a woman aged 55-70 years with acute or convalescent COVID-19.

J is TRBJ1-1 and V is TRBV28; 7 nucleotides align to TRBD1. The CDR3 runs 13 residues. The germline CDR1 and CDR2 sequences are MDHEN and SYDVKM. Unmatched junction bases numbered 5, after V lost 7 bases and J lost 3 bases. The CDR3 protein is CASTLTGYTEAFF. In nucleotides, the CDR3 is TGTGCCAGCACCCTGACAGGGTACACTGAAGCTTTCTTT.

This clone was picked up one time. The chain's CDR3 is CASSLGETSGGARETQYF. The DNA for the CDR3 is TGTGCCAGCAGCTTAGGGGAGACTAGCGGGGGGGCCCGAGAGACCCAGTACTTC. This sequence joins TRBV7-2 and TRBJ2-5; 14 positions agree with TRBD2. CDR1 SGHTA and CDR2 FQGNSA come from the germline V gene. The J segment lost 4 bases and the V segment lost 1 base, leaving 8 bases of the junction unmatched. CDR3 length equals 18 residues.

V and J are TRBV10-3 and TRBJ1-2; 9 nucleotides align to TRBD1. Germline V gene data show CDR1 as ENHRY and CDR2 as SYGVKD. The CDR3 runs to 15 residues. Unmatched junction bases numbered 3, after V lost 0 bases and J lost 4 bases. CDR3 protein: CAISESGGQGYGYTF. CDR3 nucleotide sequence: TGTGCCATCAGTGAGTCGGGGGGACAGGGCTATGGCTACACCTTC.

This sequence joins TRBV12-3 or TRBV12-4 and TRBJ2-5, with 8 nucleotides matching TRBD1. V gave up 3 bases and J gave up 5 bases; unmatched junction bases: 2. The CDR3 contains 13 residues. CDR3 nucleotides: TGTGCCAGCAGTTTCAACAGGGGGGAGACCCAGTACTTC. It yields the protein CASSFNRGETQYF.

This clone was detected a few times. The CDR3 DNA reads as TGCGCCAGCAGCACGGACAGGGTTGCCCTTAATTCACCCCTCCACTTT. This encodes CASSTDRVALNSPLHF. This sequence joins TRBV5-1 and TRBJ1-6; 8 bases fit TRBD1. Germline loops: CDR1 SGHRS, CDR2 YFSETQ. V was clipped by 4 bases and J by 6 bases; unmatched bases: 9. The CDR3 runs to 16 residues.

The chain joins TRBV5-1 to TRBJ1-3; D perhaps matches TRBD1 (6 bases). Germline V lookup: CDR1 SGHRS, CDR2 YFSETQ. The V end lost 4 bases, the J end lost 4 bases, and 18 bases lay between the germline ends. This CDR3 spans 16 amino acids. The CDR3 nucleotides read TGCGCCAGCAGCCCGAATAACCGGGACATGGGAAACACCATATATTTT. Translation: CASSPNNRDMGNTIYF.

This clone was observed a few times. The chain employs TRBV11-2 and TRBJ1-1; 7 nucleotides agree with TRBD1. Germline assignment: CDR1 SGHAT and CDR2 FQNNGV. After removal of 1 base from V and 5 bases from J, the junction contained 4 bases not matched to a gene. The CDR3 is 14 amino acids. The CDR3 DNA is TGTGCCAGCAGCTTAGGACAGGGAAGTACTGAAGCTTTCTTT. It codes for CASSLGQGSTEAFF. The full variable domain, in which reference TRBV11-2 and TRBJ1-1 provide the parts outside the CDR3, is EAGVAQSPRYKIIEKRQSVAFWCNPISGHATLYWYQQILGQGPKLLIQFQNNGVVDDSQLPKDRFSAERLKGVDSTLKIQPAKLEDSAVYLCASSLGQGSTEAFFGQGTRLTVV.